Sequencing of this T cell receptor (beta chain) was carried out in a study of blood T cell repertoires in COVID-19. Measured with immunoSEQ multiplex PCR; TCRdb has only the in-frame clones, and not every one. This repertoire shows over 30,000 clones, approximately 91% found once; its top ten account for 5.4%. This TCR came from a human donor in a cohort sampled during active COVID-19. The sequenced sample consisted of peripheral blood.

DNA of the CDR3: TGTGCCAGCAGTTTATGGGCTAGCGGGGATAGCACAGATACGCAGTATTTT. It yields the protein CASSLWASGDSTDTQYF. The chain couples TRBV27 to TRBJ2-3; 9 bases map to TRBD2. Germline V gene data show CDR1 as MNHEY and CDR2 as SMNVEV (reference sequence). CDR3 length: 17 amino acids. The trim removed 1 base at V and 0 bases at J, leaving 5 bases unmatched.